The rows below give T cell receptor beta chains drawn from one sample of a study of T cell repertoires in ileal Crohn's disease. Measured with immunoSEQ multiplex PCR; TCRdb has only the in-frame clones, and not every one. The sample has roughly 5,200 clones; roughly 84% are singletons. Material: ileal tissue. Receptor source: an adult with Crohn's disease. CDR3s include the opening cysteine and the closing phenylalanine or tryptophan. The D gene is left open where the match is weak. The size entry is marked missing in some rows and otherwise reads once, few, many or a size class.

TGTGCCAGCTCACCTAACAGGGGGCACTCTGGAAACACCATATATTTT	CASSPNRGHSGNTIYF	.	TRBD1	TRBV18	TRBJ1-3
TGTGCCAGCAGCTTAGGGAGCGGGACCCGAGAGACCCAGTACTTC	CASSLGSGTRETQYF	once	TRBD2	TRBV7-6	TRBJ2-5
TGTGCCAGTAGCCCTGGACAGGGCCTCTCCTACGAGCAGTACTTC	CASSPGQGLSYEQYF	.	TRBD1	TRBV19	TRBJ2-7
TGTGCCAGCTCACCGCCAGGACTAGCGGGAGTCAACGAGCAGTACTTC	CASSPPGLAGVNEQYF	.	TRBD2	TRBV18	TRBJ2-7
TGTGCCAGCAGTGACCACGGGCCCTATGGCTACACCTTC	CASSDHGPYGYTF	.	.	TRBV6-1	TRBJ1-2
TGTGCCAGCAGCAACCGGGACAGGGGGCGCGAGCAGTACTTC	CASSNRDRGREQYF	.	.	TRBV21-1	TRBJ2-7
TGCGCCAGCAGCCAAGATTTGCGGGGAGGGATCCGGGAAGAGACCCAGTACTTC	CASSQDLRGGIREETQYF	few	TRBD2	TRBV4-3	TRBJ2-5
TGTGCCAGAAGCCGAACCGGGACCCTAGGACGGACTAATGAAAAACTGTTTTTT	CARSRTGTLGRTNEKLFF	.	.	TRBV5-3	TRBJ1-4
TGCGCCAGCAGCCGAACGGGGGGCAACTATGGCTACACCTTC	CASSRTGGNYGYTF	.	.	TRBV5-1	TRBJ1-2
TGTGCCAGCAGTTTAGGACTGGGGCTAGGCCAAGAGACCCAGTACTTC	CASSLGLGLGQETQYF	.	.	TRBV28	TRBJ2-5
TGCGCCAGCAGCCACGCCGGGACGGGAGGAGATACGCAGTATTTT	CASSHAGTGGDTQYF	.	TRBD2	TRBV4-3	TRBJ2-3
TGTGCCAGCAGCTTAACAGCGGGGTCTGAGACCCAGTACTTC	CASSLTAGSETQYF	.	TRBD2	TRBV7-6	TRBJ2-5
TGTGCCAGCGCAAGTCCTCAGGGGGCGCCGGACGAAAAACTGTTTTTT	CASASPQGAPDEKLFF	.	TRBD1	TRBV2	TRBJ1-4
TGTGCCAGCAGCTTAGACGGGGGCTCCTACGAGCAGTACTTC	CASSLDGGSYEQYF	.	.	TRBV7-9	TRBJ2-7
TGTGCCAGCAGCCCATGGCAGGGTGGGCTAGCGGGAGCAGTCGAGCAGTACTTC	CASSPWQGGLAGAVEQYF	.	TRBD2	TRBV11-2	TRBJ2-7
TGCAGTGCTAGAGTGTGGGGGGAGCAGTACTTC	CSARVWGEQYF	.	.	TRBV20-1	TRBJ2-7
TGTGCCAGCAGCCATGTCAATGAGCAGTTCTTC	CASSHVNEQFF	large	.	TRBV4-2	TRBJ2-1
TGTGCCAGCAGCTTGGGGGGGCCTCAGCCCGGGGAGCTGTTTTTT	CASSLGGPQPGELFF	.	.	TRBV5-4	TRBJ2-2
TGTGCCAGCAGCCCCCGACTAGCGCCTAACACCGGGGAGCTGTTTTTT	CASSPRLAPNTGELFF	.	TRBD2	TRBV7-2	TRBJ2-2
TGCGCCAGCAGCCGGGACGCCGGGGGCTACGAGCAGTACTTC	CASSRDAGGYEQYF	.	.	TRBV4-3	TRBJ2-7
TGCGCCAGCAGCTTTCCCGGGACAGAAATCTATGGCTACACCTTC	CASSFPGTEIYGYTF	.	TRBD1	TRBV5-1	TRBJ1-2
TGTGCCAGCAGTTCGGGGTTCGGGGCCAACGTCCTGACTTTC	CASSSGFGANVLTF	once	.	TRBV6-6	TRBJ2-6
TGTGCCAGCAGTTACTCATCCAGGGGCCATGGCTACACCTTC	CASSYSSRGHGYTF	.	.	TRBV6-5	TRBJ1-2
TGTGCCAGCAGCCCCGACGGCTCCTACGAGCAGTACTTC	CASSPDGSYEQYF	.	.	TRBV7-9	TRBJ2-7
TGTGCCAGCAGCTTGTCCCGGAACTCCTACGAGCAGTACTTC	CASSLSRNSYEQYF	.	.	TRBV7-2	TRBJ2-7
TGTGCCAGCAGTGAAGCGGAGGCCGAGCTGTCGGGCTACACCTTC	CASSEAEAELSGYTF	.	.	TRBV2	TRBJ1-2
TGCGGGGTGGGCTCTGGAAACACCATATATTTT	CGVGSGNTIYF	.	.	TRBV7-9	TRBJ1-3
TGTGCCAGCAGTTTGGTTGCGACACGCTTAAATTACGAGCAGTACTTC	CASSLVATRLNYEQYF	.	.	TRBV27	TRBJ2-7
TGTGCCAGCAGCTTATACCCCCCCAGGGGGCTTGGAGGCTACACCTTC	CASSLYPPRGLGGYTF	.	TRBD1	TRBV7-3	TRBJ1-2
TGTGCCAGCAGCTTGACAGGATCCACCGGGGAGCTGTTTTTT	CASSLTGSTGELFF	.	.	TRBV7-3	TRBJ2-2
TGTGCCAGCAGCTTCGTAGCGGGGGGCTCCTACGAGCAGTACTTC	CASSFVAGGSYEQYF	.	TRBD2	TRBV7-9	TRBJ2-7
TGTGCCAGCAGCTTAGACAGGGGGCTTGAAGCTTTCTTT	CASSLDRGLEAFF	.	TRBD1	TRBV7-9	TRBJ1-1
TGTGCCAGCAGTTCACAGGGGTCCTCCTACGAGCAGTACTTC	CASSSQGSSYEQYF	.	TRBD1	TRBV28	TRBJ2-7
TGTGCCAGCTACCGGGACGGCATCGAAAAACTGTTTTTT	CASYRDGIEKLFF	.	.	TRBV7-9	TRBJ1-4
TGTGCCAGCAGTTTAAACTCAGGGGCAGGCTATGGCTACACCTTC	CASSLNSGAGYGYTF	.	.	TRBV28	TRBJ1-2
TGCGCCAGCAGCGGGAGGACCTACGAGCAGTACTTC	CASSGRTYEQYF	.	.	TRBV5-1	TRBJ2-7
TGTGCCATCAGTGAGTCGACGGGGGCTCAAGAGACCCAGTACTTC	CAISESTGAQETQYF	.	.	TRBV10-3	TRBJ2-5
TGTGCCAGCTCACTCACCACCCTCCAGCGGGGTGCTTCCTACGAGCAGTACTTC	CASSLTTLQRGASYEQYF	.	TRBD2	TRBV18	TRBJ2-7
TGTGCCACCAGCAGAGATCGAGGGGAGCCCCAGCATTTT	CATSRDRGEPQHF	.	.	TRBV15	TRBJ1-5
TGTGCCATCAGGGAGGGACTAGCGGCCCCCTACGAGCAGTACTTC	CAIREGLAAPYEQYF	.	TRBD2	TRBV10-3	TRBJ2-7
TGTGCCAGCAGTTGGCAGGGGAACACTGAAGCTTTCTTT	CASSWQGNTEAFF	.	.	TRBV27	TRBJ1-1
TGTGCCAGCTCACCAGGGACAGGGGGCCGGCGGACCTACGAGCAGTACTTC	CASSPGTGGRRTYEQYF	.	TRBD1	TRBV18	TRBJ2-7
TGTGCCAGCAGACACCTCAGTCAGGGGCAAGAGACCCAGTACTTC	CASRHLSQGQETQYF	.	.	TRBV6-5	TRBJ2-5
TGTGCCAGCAGTGAAAGGTTGGGCGGGGACTACCAAGAGACCCAGTACTTC	CASSERLGGDYQETQYF	.	.	TRBV2	TRBJ2-5
TGTGCCGTAGGGGGACTAGCTAAAGAGACCCAGTACTTC	CAVGGLAKETQYF	.	TRBD2	TRBV10-3	TRBJ2-5
TGTGCCAGCCCCCCGGGGGGGTACACTGAAGCTTTCTTT	CASPPGGYTEAFF	.	.	TRBV2	TRBJ1-1
TGTGCCAGCAGTTTAAGGACTAGCGGGAGTGGAAGGGCCGGGGAGCTGTTTTTT	CASSLRTSGSGRAGELFF	.	TRBD2	TRBV28	TRBJ2-2
TGTGCCAGCAGTTACGGGTCAGGGATATTGGGTGGCTACACCTTC	CASSYGSGILGGYTF	.	.	TRBV6-5	TRBJ1-2